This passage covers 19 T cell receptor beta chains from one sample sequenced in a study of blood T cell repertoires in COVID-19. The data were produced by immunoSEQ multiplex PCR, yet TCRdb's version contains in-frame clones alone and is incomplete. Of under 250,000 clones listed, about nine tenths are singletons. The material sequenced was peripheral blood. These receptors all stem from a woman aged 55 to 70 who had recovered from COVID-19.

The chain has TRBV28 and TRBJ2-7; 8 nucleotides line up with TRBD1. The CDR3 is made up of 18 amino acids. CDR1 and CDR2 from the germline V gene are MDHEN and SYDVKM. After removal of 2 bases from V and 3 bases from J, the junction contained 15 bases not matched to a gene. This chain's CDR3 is CASSLAAGGASLRYEQYF. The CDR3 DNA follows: TGTGCCAGCAGTTTAGCGGCAGGGGGCGCGAGCCTTCGCTACGAGCAGTACTTC.

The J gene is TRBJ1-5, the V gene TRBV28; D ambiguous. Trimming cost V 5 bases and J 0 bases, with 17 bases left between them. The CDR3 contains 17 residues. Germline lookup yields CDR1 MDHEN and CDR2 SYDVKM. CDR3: CASSPPGIVYSNQPQHF. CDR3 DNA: TGTGCCAGCAGTCCCCCCGGTATTGTTTATAGCAATCAGCCCCAGCATTTT. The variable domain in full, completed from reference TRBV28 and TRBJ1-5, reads DVKVTQSSRYLVKRTGEKVFLECVQDMDHENMFWYRQDPGLGLRLIYFSYDVKMKEKGDIPEGYSVSREKKERFSLILESASTNQTSMYLCASSPPGIVYSNQPQHFGDGTRLSIL.

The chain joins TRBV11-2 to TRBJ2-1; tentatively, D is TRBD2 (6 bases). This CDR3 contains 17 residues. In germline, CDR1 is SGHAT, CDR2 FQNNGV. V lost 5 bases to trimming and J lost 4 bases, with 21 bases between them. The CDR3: CASSPMFVVAGYNEQFF. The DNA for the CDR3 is TGTGCCAGCAGCCCAATGTTTGTCGTCGCGGGATACAATGAGCAGTTCTTC.

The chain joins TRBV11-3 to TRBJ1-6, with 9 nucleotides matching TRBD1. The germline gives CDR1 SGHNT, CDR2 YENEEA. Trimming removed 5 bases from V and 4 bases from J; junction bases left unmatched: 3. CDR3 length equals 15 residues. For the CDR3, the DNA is TGTGCCAGCAGCCCTGACAGGGGGTATAATTCACCCCTCCACTTT. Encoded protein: CASSPDRGYNSPLHF.

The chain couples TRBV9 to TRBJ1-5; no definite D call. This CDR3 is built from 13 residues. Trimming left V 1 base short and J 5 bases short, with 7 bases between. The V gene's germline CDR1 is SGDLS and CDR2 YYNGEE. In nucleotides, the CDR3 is TGTGCCAGCAGCGTACCCGGGGATCAGCCCCAGCATTTT. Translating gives CASSVPGDQPQHF.

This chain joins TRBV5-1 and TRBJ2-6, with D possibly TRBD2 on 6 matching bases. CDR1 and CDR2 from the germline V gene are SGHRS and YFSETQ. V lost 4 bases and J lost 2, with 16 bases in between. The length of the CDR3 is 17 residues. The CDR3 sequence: CASSMFFGGAGANVLTF. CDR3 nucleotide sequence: TGCGCCAGCAGCATGTTCTTCGGGGGTGCTGGGGCCAACGTCCTGACTTTC. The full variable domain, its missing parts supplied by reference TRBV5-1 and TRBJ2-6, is KAGVTQTPRYLIKTRGQQVTLSCSPISGHRSVSWYQQTPGQGLQFLFEYFSETQRNKGNFPGRFSGRQFSNSRSEMNVSTLELGDSALYLCASSMFFGGAGANVLTFGAGSRLTVL.

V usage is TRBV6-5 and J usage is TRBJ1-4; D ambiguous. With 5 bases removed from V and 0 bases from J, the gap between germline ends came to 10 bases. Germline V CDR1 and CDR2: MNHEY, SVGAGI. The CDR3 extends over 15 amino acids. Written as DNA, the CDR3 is TGTGCCAGCAGTCCACAGCCTACAACTAATGAAAAACTGTTTTTT. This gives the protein CASSPQPTTNEKLFF.

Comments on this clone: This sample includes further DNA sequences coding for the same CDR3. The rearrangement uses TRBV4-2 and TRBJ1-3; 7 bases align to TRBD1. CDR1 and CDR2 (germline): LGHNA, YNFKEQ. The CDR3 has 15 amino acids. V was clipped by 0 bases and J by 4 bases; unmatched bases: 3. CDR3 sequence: CASSQDGTEGNTIYF. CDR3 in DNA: TGTGCCAGCAGCCAAGATGGGACAGAAGGAAACACCATATATTTT.

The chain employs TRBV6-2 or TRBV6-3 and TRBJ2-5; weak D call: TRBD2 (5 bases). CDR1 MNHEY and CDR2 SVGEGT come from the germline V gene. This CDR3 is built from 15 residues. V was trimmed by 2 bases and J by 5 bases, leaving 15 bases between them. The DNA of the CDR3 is TGTGCCAGCAGTTACAATAGGGAGTGGAGTGAGACCCAGTACTTC. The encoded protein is CASSYNREWSETQYF.

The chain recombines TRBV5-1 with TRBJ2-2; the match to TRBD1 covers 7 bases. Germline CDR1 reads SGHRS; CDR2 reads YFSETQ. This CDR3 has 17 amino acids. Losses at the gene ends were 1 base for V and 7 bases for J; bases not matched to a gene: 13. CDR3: CASSLILGDSLLGELFF. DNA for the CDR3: TGCGCCAGCAGCTTGATTCTGGGGGACAGTCTACTCGGGGAGCTGTTTTTT.

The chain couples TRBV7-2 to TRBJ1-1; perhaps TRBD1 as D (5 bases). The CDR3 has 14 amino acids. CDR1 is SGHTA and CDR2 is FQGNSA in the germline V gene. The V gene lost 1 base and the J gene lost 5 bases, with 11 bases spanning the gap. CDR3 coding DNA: TGTGCCAGCAGCTTAGAGGGACTTAGGACTGAAGCTTTCTTT. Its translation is CASSLEGLRTEAFF.

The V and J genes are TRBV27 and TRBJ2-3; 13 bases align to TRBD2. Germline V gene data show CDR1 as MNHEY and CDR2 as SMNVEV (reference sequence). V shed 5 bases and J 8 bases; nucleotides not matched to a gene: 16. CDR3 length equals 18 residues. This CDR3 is CASSVTSGGAIDLGTQYF. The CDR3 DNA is TGTGCCAGCAGTGTAACTAGCGGGGGGGCGATTGACTTGGGTACGCAGTATTTT.

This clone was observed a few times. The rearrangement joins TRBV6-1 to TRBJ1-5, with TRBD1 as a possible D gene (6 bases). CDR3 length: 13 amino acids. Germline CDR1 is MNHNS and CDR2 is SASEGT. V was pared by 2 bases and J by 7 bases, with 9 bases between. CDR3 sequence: CASSENQGQPQHF. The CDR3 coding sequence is TGTGCCAGCAGTGAAAATCAGGGGCAGCCCCAGCATTTT.

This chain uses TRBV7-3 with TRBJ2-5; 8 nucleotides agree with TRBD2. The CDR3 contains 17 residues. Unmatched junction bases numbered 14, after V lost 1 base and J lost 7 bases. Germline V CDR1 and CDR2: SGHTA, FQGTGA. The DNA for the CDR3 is TGTGCCAGCAGCTTAAGGGCGCGGGGGGCCTGGGATGGGACCCAGTACTTC. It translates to CASSLRARGAWDGTQYF.

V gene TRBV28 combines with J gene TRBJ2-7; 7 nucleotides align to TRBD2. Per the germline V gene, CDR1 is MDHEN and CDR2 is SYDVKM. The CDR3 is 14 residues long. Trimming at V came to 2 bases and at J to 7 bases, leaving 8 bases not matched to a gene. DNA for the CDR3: TGTGCCAGCAGTTTAGGGACTACCCTCCTAGAGCAGTACTTC. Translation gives CASSLGTTLLEQYF.

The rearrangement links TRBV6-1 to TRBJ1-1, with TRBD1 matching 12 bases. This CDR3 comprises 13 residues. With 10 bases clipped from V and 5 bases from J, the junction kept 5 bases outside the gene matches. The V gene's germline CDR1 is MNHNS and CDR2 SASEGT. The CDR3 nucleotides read TGTGCCACAGGGGACAGGGGGCAAACTGAAGCTTTCTTT. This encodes CATGDRGQTEAFF.

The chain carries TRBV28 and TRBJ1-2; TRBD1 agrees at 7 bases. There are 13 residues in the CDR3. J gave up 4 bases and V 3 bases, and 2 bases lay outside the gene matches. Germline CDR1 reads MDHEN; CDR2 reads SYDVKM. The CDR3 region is CASSLPGGYGYTF. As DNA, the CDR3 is TGTGCCAGCAGTTTGCCAGGGGGCTATGGCTACACCTTC.

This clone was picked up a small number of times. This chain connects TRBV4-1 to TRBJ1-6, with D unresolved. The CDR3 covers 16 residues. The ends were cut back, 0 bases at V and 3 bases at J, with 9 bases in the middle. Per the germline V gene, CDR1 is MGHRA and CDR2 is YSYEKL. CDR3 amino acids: CASSQDQSLYNSPLHF. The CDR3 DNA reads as TGCGCCAGCAGCCAAGATCAGTCCCTCTATAATTCACCCCTCCACTTT.

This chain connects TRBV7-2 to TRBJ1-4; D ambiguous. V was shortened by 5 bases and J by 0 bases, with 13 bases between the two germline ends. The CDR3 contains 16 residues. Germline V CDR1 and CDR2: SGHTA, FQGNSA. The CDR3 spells CASSLDRSATNEKLFF. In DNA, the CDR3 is TGTGCCAGCAGCCTAGACCGGAGTGCAACTAATGAAAAACTGTTTTTT.